These 8 T cell receptor beta chains were sequenced from one sample in a study of cytomegalovirus exposure and HLA in healthy donors. Researchers ran the PCR with 60 Vbeta and 13 Jbeta primers. Assay used: immunoSEQ multiplex PCR; TCRdb lists only in-frame clones, some missing. Of about 140,000 clones in the sample, 75% to 90% were seen once. The sequenced sample was PBMCs. The receptor source for this set is a female donor in good health and CMV-seronegative.

The count of this clone is one. The chain employs TRBV4-1 and TRBJ1-1; possibly TRBD1 for D (5 bases). The germline CDR1 and CDR2 sequences are MGHRA and YSYEKL. Trimming removed 3 bases at V and 1 base at J, with 18 bases between. CDR3 length equals 17 residues. CDR3 DNA sequence: TGCGCCAGCAGCCACCTCCAGGGATCGGTCGCGAACACTGAAGCTTTCTTT. Amino acid sequence: CASSHLQGSVANTEAFF.

A single count supports this clone. The chain links TRBV6-5 to TRBJ2-1, with D perhaps TRBD2 (5 bases). The CDR3 consists of 13 residues. Per the germline V gene, CDR1 is MNHEY and CDR2 is SVGAGI. V lost 6 bases to trimming and J lost 6 bases, with 12 bases between them. CDR3 DNA sequence: TGTGCCAGCAGCCTCGGACTGCGCAATGAGCAGTTCTTC. This translates into CASSLGLRNEQFF.

The V gene is TRBV4-1, the J gene TRBJ2-7; D gene uncertain. This CDR3 is 14 amino acids long. From germline, CDR1 is MGHRA and CDR2 YSYEKL. Trimming pared 1 base from V and 0 bases from J, leaving 7 bases between. The CDR3 loop reads CASSQGHTSYEQYF. The CDR3 nucleotides read TGCGCCAGCAGCCAAGGACATACCTCCTACGAGCAGTACTTC.

This clone was counted a few times. V is TRBV2 and J is TRBJ2-5; D perhaps matches TRBD1 (6 bases). The germline V gene encodes CDR1 SNHLY and CDR2 FYNNEI. CDR3 length: 15 residues. V was clipped by 1 base and J by 0 bases, with 9 bases between them. CDR3 loop: CASSEGGTYQETQYF. The DNA for the CDR3 is TGTGCCAGCAGTGAAGGGGGGACATACCAAGAGACCCAGTACTTC.

The J gene is TRBJ1-1, the V gene TRBV11-2; possible D gene TRBD1, 6 bases. The CDR3 sequence is 15 residues long. Germline CDR1 is SGHAT and CDR2 is FQNNGV. V was shortened by 5 bases and J by 1 base, with 14 bases between the two germline ends. The CDR3 reads CASSPSRGENTEAFF. CDR3 nucleotide sequence: TGTGCCAGCAGCCCGAGCAGGGGCGAGAACACTGAAGCTTTCTTT.

The V gene is TRBV15, the J gene TRBJ1-1, with D tentatively TRBD1 (6 bases). The CDR3 has 14 amino acids. Trimming took 1 base from V and 5 from J, leaving 11 bases between them. CDR1 is LNHNV and CDR2 is YYDKDF in the germline V gene (reference sequence). This chain's CDR3 is CATSRVGGGTEAFF. CDR3 sequence (DNA): TGTGCCACCAGCAGAGTGGGAGGGGGGACTGAAGCTTTCTTT.

The chain couples TRBV11-2 to TRBJ2-3; weak D call: TRBD2 (6 bases). The CDR3 loop spans 14 amino acids. Germline values: CDR1 SGHAT, CDR2 FQNNGV. Trimming took off 3 bases at V and 5 bases at J, with 12 bases between the two ends. The CDR3, as DNA: TGTGCCAGCAGCTTTGGGGGAGGCGTAGATACGCAGTATTTT. This encodes CASSFGGGVDTQYF. The full variable domain, its missing parts supplied by reference TRBV11-2 and TRBJ2-3, is EAGVAQSPRYKIIEKRQSVAFWCNPISGHATLYWYQQILGQGPKLLIQFQNNGVVDDSQLPKDRFSAERLKGVDSTLKIQPAKLEDSAVYLCASSFGGGVDTQYFGPGTRLTVL.

This clone was seen more than once but under ten times. This chain connects TRBV28 to TRBJ2-5; D possibly corresponds to TRBD1 (5 bases). Germline values: CDR1 MDHEN, CDR2 SYDVKM. CDR3 length: 11 amino acids. V shed 7 bases and J shed 5 bases, with 8 bases lying between them. Here the CDR3 reads CASTPGETQYF. As DNA, the CDR3 is TGTGCCAGCACCCCAGGGGAGACCCAGTACTTC.